These 24 T cell receptor beta chains share one sample of origin, sequenced in a study of technical replicates of blood from a few donors. This table comes from immunoSEQ multiplex PCR, and its TCRdb copy is limited to in-frame clones, with some not included. The sample lists more than 75,000 clones; around 93% were seen once. Sequencing was done on a sample of T cells isolated from PBMCs. The origin of the receptors is a human donor in good health.

V gene TRBV2 combines with J gene TRBJ2-1; TRBD2 is a possible D gene (6 bases). Germline V gene sequence: CDR1 SNHLY, CDR2 FYNNEI. Trimming shortened V by 6 bases and J by 4 bases, and 19 bases separated the two germline ends. The CDR3 is 16 residues long. DNA for the CDR3: TGTGCCAGCAGCGCCCCAATCGGGGGTCCGTACAATGAGCAGTTCTTC. It specifies CASSAPIGGPYNEQFF. Variable domain in full (rest from reference TRBV2 and TRBJ2-1): EPEVTQTPSHQVTQMGQEVILRCVPISNHLYFYWYRQILGQKVEFLVSFYNNEISEKSEIFDDQFSVERPDGSNFTLKIRSTKLEDSAMYFCASSAPIGGPYNEQFFGPGTRLTVL.

The rearrangement joins TRBV5-1 to TRBJ2-3; 8 bases fit TRBD1. Germline V gene sequence: CDR1 SGHRS, CDR2 YFSETQ. Trimming took 6 bases from V and 1 from J; bases not matched to a gene: 10. The CDR3 sequence is 16 residues long. In DNA, the CDR3 is TGCGCCAGCACAGCCGGACAGGGCATAGGCACAGATACGCAGTATTTT. This sequence encodes CASTAGQGIGTDTQYF.

This chain connects TRBV18 to TRBJ2-7, with 8 bases fitting TRBD1. The ends lost 5 bases at V and 6 bases at J; junction bases unmatched: 6. The CDR3 is 13 residues long. Germline V gene data show CDR1 as KGHSH and CDR2 as LQKENI. CDR3 DNA sequence: TGTGCCAGCTCATCGGACAGGGAGCGCGAGCAGTACTTC. Translated: CASSSDREREQYF.

The chain employs TRBV4-1 and TRBJ2-7; possible D gene TRBD2, 5 bases. The V gene's germline CDR1 is MGHRA and CDR2 YSYEKL. Trimming removed 4 bases at V and 1 base at J, with 23 bases between. CDR3 length equals 18 residues. The DNA for the CDR3 is TGCGCCAGCAGCCGGTCCCACTTGTCCGGGGAAATTTCCTACGAGCAGTACTTC. It is translated as CASSRSHLSGEISYEQYF.

V and J are TRBV2 and TRBJ2-7; 8 bases agree with TRBD1. The CDR3 totals 15 residues. CDR1 SNHLY and CDR2 FYNNEI come from the germline V gene. With V trimmed by 7 bases and J by 5 bases, 13 bases remained unmatched. CDR3 nucleotide sequence: TGTGCCAGCAACCGGGACAGGCGGTATGTTGACGAGCAGTACTTC. This gives the protein CASNRDRRYVDEQYF.

The rearrangement uses TRBV5-6 and TRBJ2-7; 8 nucleotides align to TRBD1. The CDR3 length is 14 residues. Germline assignment: CDR1 SGHDT and CDR2 YYEEEE. V dropped 4 bases and J dropped 5; count of bases not matched to a gene: 8. As DNA, the CDR3 is TGTGCCAGCAGCCGGACAGGGCAGGTCGACGAGCAGTACTTC. Encoded protein: CASSRTGQVDEQYF.

The chain carries TRBV28 and TRBJ2-1, with D tentatively TRBD1 (5 bases). The length of the CDR3 is 11 residues. The V gene lost 6 bases and the J gene lost 10 bases, with 10 bases spanning the gap. The germline gives CDR1 MDHEN, CDR2 SYDVKM. CDR3 nucleotides: TGTGCCAGCAGACGCTCAGGGGAGCAGTTCTTC. Protein sequence: CASRRSGEQFF.

This chain joins TRBV5-1 and TRBJ1-5; TRBD1 aligns across 10 bases. Germline V CDR1 and CDR2: SGHRS, YFSETQ. The length of the CDR3 is 15 residues. V lost 2 bases to trimming and J lost 7 bases; unmatched junction nucleotides: 6. CDR3 DNA: TGCGCCAGCAGCTTTGGGGACAGGGGTGGCCAGCCCCAGCATTTT. This gives the protein CASSFGDRGGQPQHF.

J is TRBJ1-1 and V is TRBV5-1, with TRBD1 matching over 7 bases. The V segment lost 3 bases and the J segment 8 bases; nucleotides outside the gene matches: 13. Germline V gene lookup returns CDR1 SGHRS and CDR2 YFSETQ. The CDR3 has 15 residues. CDR3: CASSYAQGELPEAFF. In DNA form, the CDR3 reads TGCGCCAGCAGCTACGCCCAGGGGGAGTTGCCCGAAGCTTTCTTT.

The rearrangement joins TRBV7-9 to TRBJ2-1, with 14 positions matching TRBD2. The CDR3 covers 15 residues. CDR1 SEHNR and CDR2 FQNEAQ come from the germline V gene (reference sequence). Losses at the gene ends were 2 bases for V and 10 bases for J; bases not matched to a gene: 4. The CDR3 DNA is TGTGCCAGCAGCTTATGGACTAGCGGGAGGTTCGAGCAGTTCTTC. It is translated as CASSLWTSGRFEQFF.

The J gene is TRBJ1-1, the V gene TRBV27, with 8 bases matching TRBD1. J lost 1 base, V lost 3 bases, and 1 base had no gene match. The CDR3 spans 14 residues. Germline V gene sequence: CDR1 MNHEY, CDR2 SMNVEV (reference sequence). CDR3: CASSLDRENTEAFF. The CDR3 nucleotides are TGTGCCAGCAGTTTGGACAGGGAGAACACTGAAGCTTTCTTT.

This chain joins TRBV11-2 and TRBJ2-7; TRBD1 matches at 10 bases. Germline V CDR1 and CDR2: SGHAT, FQNNGV. The V segment lost 4 bases and the J segment 8 bases; nucleotides outside the gene matches: 8. The CDR3 sequence is 14 residues long. The CDR3 DNA is TGTGCCAGCAGCTCGTCGACAGGGGGCGGTAAGCAGTACTTC. Protein product: CASSSSTGGGKQYF.

The rearrangement joins TRBV27 to TRBJ1-4; D uncertain. The V end lost 3 bases, the J end lost 8 bases, and 10 bases lay between the germline ends. Germline V gene lookup returns CDR1 MNHEY and CDR2 SMNVEV (reference sequence). The CDR3 loop spans 13 amino acids. The chain's CDR3 is CASSFLGGEKLFF. The CDR3 DNA sequence: TGTGCCAGCAGTTTTCTGGGAGGGGAAAAACTGTTTTTT. Based on the CDR3 plus reference TRBV27 and TRBJ1-4, the full variable domain is EAQVTQNPRYLITVTGKKLTVTCSQNMNHEYMSWYRQDPGLGLRQIYYSMNVEVTDKGDVPEGYKVSRKEKRNFPLILESPSPNQTSLYFCASSFLGGEKLFFGSGTQLSVL.

V is TRBV6-1 and J is TRBJ1-1; 11 bases match TRBD1. The CDR3 length is 17 residues. The germline gives CDR1 MNHNS, CDR2 SASEGT. V was pared by 3 bases and J by 5 bases, with 11 bases of the junction left unmatched. The CDR3 DNA is TGTGCCAGCAGTGATCTCGGGTTTGGGACAGGGGGGACTGAAGCTTTCTTT. It codes for CASSDLGFGTGGTEAFF.

V and J are TRBV30 and TRBJ1-2, with D possibly being TRBD1 (5 bases). Trimming left V 5 bases short and J 5 bases short, with 21 bases between. The CDR3 has 15 amino acids. Per germline, CDR1 GTSNPN and CDR2 SVGIG (reference sequence). CDR3 in DNA: TGTGCCTGGCTAACCGGGACTCCCGTGCCATATGGCTACACCTTC. It specifies CAWLTGTPVPYGYTF.

V and J are TRBV5-8 and TRBJ2-3; TRBD2 might be the D (5 bases). CDR3 length: 14 residues. CDR1 is SGHTS, CDR2 YDEGEE, per germline. The V end was cut by 7 bases, the J end by 2 bases, with 14 bases between. The chain's CDR3 is CASEPGSLTDTQYF. The CDR3, as DNA: TGTGCCAGCGAACCGGGATCTCTCACAGATACGCAGTATTTT.

The chain joins TRBV19 to TRBJ2-1; weak D call: TRBD1 (7 bases). Germline CDR1 LNHDA, CDR2 SQIVND (reference sequence). The CDR3 totals 14 residues. Trimming removed 3 bases from V and 8 bases from J, with 14 bases in between. In nucleotides, the CDR3 is TGTGCCAGTAGTATCGGTCCAGGGGGGCATGAGCAGTTCTTC. It codes for CASSIGPGGHEQFF. The complete variable domain, with remaining parts taken from reference TRBV19 and TRBJ2-1, reads DGGITQSPKYLFRKEGQNVTLSCEQNLNHDAMYWYRQDPGQGLRLIYYSQIVNDFQKGDIAEGYSVSREKKESFPLTVTSAQKNPTAFYLCASSIGPGGHEQFFGPGTRLTVL.

The V gene is TRBV29-1, the J gene TRBJ1-2; 9 bases line up with TRBD1. Germline trimming cut 6 bases from V and 4 bases from J; bases unmatched to any gene: 6. This CDR3 is 13 amino acids long. Germline CDR1 reads SQVTM; CDR2 reads ANQGSEA. CDR3: CSVVGTGIYGYTF. The CDR3 bases are TGCAGCGTCGTCGGGACAGGGATCTATGGCTACACCTTC.

This chain links TRBV6-1 with TRBJ2-1, with 8 bases fitting TRBD2. From germline, CDR1 is MNHNS and CDR2 SASEGT. The CDR3 extends over 16 amino acids. J lost 7 bases, V lost 0 bases, and 8 bases had no gene match. Here the CDR3 DNA reads TGTGCCAGCAGTGAAGCGCCAAGCGGGAGTCGGAATGAGCAGTTCTTC. Amino acids: CASSEAPSGSRNEQFF.

The chain recombines TRBV5-8 with TRBJ1-2; 8 bases fit TRBD1. Germline lookup yields CDR1 SGHTS and CDR2 YDEGEE. The CDR3 spans 14 residues. The junction had 7 bases not matched to a gene; V was cut back by 4 bases and J by 5 bases. The CDR3 DNA is TGTGCCAGCAGCCGCGGACAGGGCCAGTATGGCTACACCTTC. Translation: CASSRGQGQYGYTF.

This rearrangement joins TRBV5-8 to TRBJ1-5; 7 bases are shared with TRBD1. This CDR3 contains 16 residues. Trimming took 4 bases from V and 4 from J; bases not matched to a gene: 11. Germline V CDR1 and CDR2: SGHTS, YDEGEE. CDR3 sequence reads: CASSPDRRGVNQPQHF. DNA of the CDR3: TGTGCCAGCAGCCCGGACCGCAGGGGGGTAAATCAGCCCCAGCATTTT. Variable domain in full (rest from reference TRBV5-8 and TRBJ1-5): EAGVTQSPTHLIKTRGQQATLRCSPISGHTSVYWYQQALGLGLQFLLWYDEGEERNRGNFPPRFSGRQFPNYSSELNVNALELEDSALYLCASSPDRRGVNQPQHFGDGTRLSIL.

The rearrangement joins TRBV5-4 to TRBJ2-5; 15 bases map to TRBD2. Germline CDR1 SGHNT, CDR2 YYREEE (reference sequence). V was clipped by 0 bases and J by 4 bases; unmatched bases: 4. The CDR3 sequence is 17 residues long. CDR3 region: CASSLGTSGGAGETQYF. Written as DNA, the CDR3 is TGTGCCAGCAGCTTGGGGACTAGCGGGGGGGCAGGAGAGACCCAGTACTTC.

The genes are TRBV7-6 and TRBJ1-1, with no clear D. The V gene's germline CDR1 is SGHVS and CDR2 FNYEAQ. V was clipped by 1 base and J by 1 base, with 13 bases between them. This CDR3 comprises 16 residues. The CDR3, as DNA: TGTGCCAGCAGCTTAGGGTTAGGTGGGCCGAACACTGAAGCTTTCTTT. Its protein product is CASSLGLGGPNTEAFF.

The chain employs TRBV27 and TRBJ2-7, with TRBD1 as a possible D gene (6 bases). CDR3 size: 13 residues. CDR1 is MNHEY, CDR2 SMNVEV, per germline (reference sequence). Trimming removed 3 bases from V and 7 bases from J, with 13 bases in between. CDR3 DNA sequence: TGTGCCAGCAGTTTCGCAGGGGATAAGGAGCAGTACTTC. This translates into CASSFAGDKEQYF.